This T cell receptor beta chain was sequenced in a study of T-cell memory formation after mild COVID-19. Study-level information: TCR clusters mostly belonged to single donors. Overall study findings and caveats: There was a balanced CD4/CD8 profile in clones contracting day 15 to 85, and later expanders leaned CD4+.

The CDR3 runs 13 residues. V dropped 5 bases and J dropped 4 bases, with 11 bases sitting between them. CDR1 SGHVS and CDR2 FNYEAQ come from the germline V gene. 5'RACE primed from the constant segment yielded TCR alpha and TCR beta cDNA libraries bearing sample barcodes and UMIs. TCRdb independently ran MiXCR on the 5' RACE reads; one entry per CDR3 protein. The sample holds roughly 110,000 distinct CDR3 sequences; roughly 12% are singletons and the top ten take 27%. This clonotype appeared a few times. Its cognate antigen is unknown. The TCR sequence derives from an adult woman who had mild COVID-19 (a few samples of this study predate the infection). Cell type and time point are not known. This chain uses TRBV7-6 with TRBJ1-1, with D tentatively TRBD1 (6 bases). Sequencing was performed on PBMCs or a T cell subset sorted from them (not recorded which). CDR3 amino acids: CASSVLGGTEAFF. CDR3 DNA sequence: TGTGCCAGCAGCGTTTTAGGGGGCACTGAAGCTTTCTTT.